This T cell receptor (beta chain) was observed in a study of cytomegalovirus exposure and HLA in healthy donors. Across the study: In a previous analysis, nearly 120 million unique TCR beta sequences were found from 170 million or so T cells. General study points: In an earlier analysis, about 90% or about 30%: the productive usage of most TCR beta V segments.

Amplification used 60 Vbeta primers and 13 Jbeta primers. Using immunoSEQ multiplex PCR, the repertoire was profiled, and TCRdb retains in-frame clones only, with some absent. The sample lists under 150,000 clones, under 90% occurring once. In the case of this clone: The antigen remains unidentified.

Germline V gene sequence: CDR1 SGHVS, CDR2 FQNEAQ. After removal of 5 bases from V and 8 bases from J, the junction contained 9 bases not matched to a gene. This CDR3 has 16 amino acids. This chain connects TRBV7-8 to TRBJ2-1; 13 bases are shared with TRBD2. This receptor was identified in a young woman in good health and CMV-seronegative. Sequencing used PBMCs. This chain's CDR3 is CASSPRTSGSGDEQFF. CDR3 DNA sequence: TGTGCCAGCAGCCCACGGACTAGCGGGAGTGGAGATGAGCAGTTCTTC.